This TCR beta chain was obtained from a study of T cell changes during pregnancy in multiple sclerosis. TCRdb's table, derived via immunoSEQ multiplex PCR, lists solely in-frame clones and lacks some. In the table there are more than 90,000 clones, roughly 92% of which are singletons. Sequences were derived from peripheral blood, sampled after pregnancy. This TCR was sampled from a female donor with multiple sclerosis, enrolled in a pregnancy study.

CDR3 region: CASRIQGTIEQYF. DNA for the CDR3: TGTGCCAGCAGGATACAGGGGACCATCGAGCAGTACTTC. The chain uses TRBV6-6 and TRBJ2-7; 7 nucleotides line up with TRBD1. This CDR3 contains 13 residues. The germline V gene encodes CDR1 MNHNY and CDR2 SVGAGI (reference sequence). V lost 6 bases, J lost 6 bases, and 8 bases stayed unmatched.